One and the same sample provided the 22 T cell receptor beta chains below, sequenced in a study of T cell changes during pregnancy in multiple sclerosis. Repertoires were generated with immunoSEQ multiplex PCR, while TCRdb's copy carries only in-frame clones and drops some. Of 45,000 to 55,000 clones listed, roughly 94% are singletons. The sequenced sample was CD8+ T cells from peripheral blood mononuclear cells, obtained before pregnancy. The receptors shown here come from a female donor with multiple sclerosis, enrolled in a pregnancy study.

The chain carries TRBV2 and TRBJ2-7; 8 positions agree with TRBD1. This CDR3 contains 16 residues. Germline V gene sequence: CDR1 SNHLY, CDR2 FYNNEI. Unmatched junction bases numbered 10, after V lost 3 bases and J lost 3 bases. This chain's CDR3 is CASSDAETGVGYEQYF. The DNA of the CDR3 is TGTGCCAGCAGTGATGCCGAGACAGGGGTTGGCTACGAGCAGTACTTC.

This chain links TRBV19 with TRBJ1-1; D call uncertain. CDR3 size: 13 residues. Germline V gene data show CDR1 as LNHDA and CDR2 as SQIVND (reference sequence). Between the trimmed V and J ends, which lost 7 bases and 5 bases, there was a span of 14 bases. The DNA for the CDR3 is TGTGCCAGTACCGATCGGGGTTTGACTGAAGCTTTCTTT. This codes for CASTDRGLTEAFF.

The J gene is TRBJ2-1, the V gene TRBV25-1, with 8 bases fitting TRBD2. This CDR3 comprises 13 residues. V shed 5 bases, J shed 4 bases, and the junction held 1 base outside the gene matches. CDR1 and CDR2 from the germline V gene are MGHDK and SYGVNS. The CDR3 coding sequence is TGTGCCAGCAGTCGCGGGGGGTACAATGAGCAGTTCTTC. Translation: CASSRGGYNEQFF.

This sequence joins TRBV4-1 and TRBJ2-2, with 10 nucleotides matching TRBD2. CDR3 length: 15 amino acids. Germline V gene sequence: CDR1 MGHRA, CDR2 YSYEKL. V lost 3 bases, J lost 7 bases, and 5 bases stayed unmatched. DNA of the CDR3: TGCGCCAGCAGCCACCTAGCGGGAGAGGTCGGGGAGCTGTTTTTT. It codes for CASSHLAGEVGELFF.

The chain uses TRBV30 and TRBJ1-1, with D possibly TRBD1 on 5 matching bases. CDR3 length: 14 residues. Trimming removed 0 bases at V and 5 bases at J, with 13 bases between. CDR1 GTSNPN and CDR2 SVGIG come from the germline V gene (reference sequence). CDR3 in amino acids: CAWSVGAGRTEAFF. As DNA, the CDR3 is TGTGCCTGGAGTGTAGGGGCAGGGAGGACTGAAGCTTTCTTT.

In its sample, this clone was seen once. The genes are TRBV9 and TRBJ2-2, with 13 positions matching TRBD2. The CDR3 contains 17 residues. Losses at the gene ends were 4 bases for V and 1 base for J; bases not matched to a gene: 4. Per the germline V gene, CDR1 is SGDLS and CDR2 is YYNGEE. The CDR3 loop is CASSSRTSGRNTGELFF. DNA of the CDR3: TGTGCCAGCAGCTCGAGGACTAGCGGGAGGAACACCGGGGAGCTGTTTTTT.

The chain links TRBV5-1 to TRBJ2-7; weak D call: TRBD1 (5 bases). Germline V gene sequence: CDR1 SGHRS, CDR2 YFSETQ. The CDR3 totals 13 residues. Between the trimmed V and J ends, which lost 6 bases and 6 bases, there was a span of 16 bases. The CDR3 reads CASKVEGEFEQYF. The CDR3 DNA reads as TGCGCCAGCAAGGTTGAAGGGGAATTCGAGCAGTACTTC.

The chain couples TRBV7-9 to TRBJ2-7; 7 bases agree with TRBD1. V shed 5 bases, J shed 4 bases, and the junction held 8 bases outside the gene matches. The germline V gene encodes CDR1 SEHNR and CDR2 FQNEAQ (reference sequence). This CDR3 region has 14 residues. The CDR3: CASSLSGTEYEQYF. CDR3 nucleotides: TGTGCCAGCAGCCTCTCCGGGACAGAATACGAGCAGTACTTC. The full variable domain, rest sourced from reference TRBV7-9 and TRBJ2-7, is DTGVSQNPRHKITKRGQNVTFRCDPISEHNRLYWYRQTLGQGPEFLTYFQNEAQLEKSRLLSDRFSAERPKGSFSTLEIQRTEQGDSAMYLCASSLSGTEYEQYFGPGTRLTVT.

The genes are TRBV28 and TRBJ2-5; 14 nucleotides match TRBD2. Germline V CDR1 and CDR2: MDHEN, SYDVKM. This CDR3 comprises 16 residues. V lost 4 bases to trimming and J lost 2 bases; unmatched junction nucleotides: 3. CDR3 coding DNA: TGTGCCAGCAGTTACGGACTAGCGGGAGGACAAGAGACCCAGTACTTC. The encoded protein is CASSYGLAGGQETQYF. The full variable domain, its missing parts supplied by reference TRBV28 and TRBJ2-5, is DVKVTQSSRYLVKRTGEKVFLECVQDMDHENMFWYRQDPGLGLRLIYFSYDVKMKEKGDIPEGYSVSREKKERFSLILESASTNQTSMYLCASSYGLAGGQETQYFGPGTRLLVL.

CDR3 nucleotides: TGTGCCAGCACCACTGTAGGGACAGGGGACACTGAAGCTTTCTTT. It translates to CASTTVGTGDTEAFF. The rearrangement uses TRBV27 and TRBJ1-1, with TRBD1 matching over 10 bases. Germline V gives CDR1 MNHEY, CDR2 SMNVEV (reference sequence). The CDR3 has 15 residues. V lost 7 bases to trimming and J lost 3 bases; unmatched junction nucleotides: 8.

The V gene is TRBV7-3, the J gene TRBJ2-1; TRBD2 matches at 12 bases. CDR1 is SGHTA and CDR2 is FQGTGA in the germline V gene. The CDR3 has 15 amino acids. V gave up 1 base and J gave up 7 bases; unmatched junction bases: 2. CDR3 nucleotides: TGTGCCAGCAGCTTAATAGGACTAGCGGGAAATGAGCAGTTCTTC. It encodes CASSLIGLAGNEQFF.

This clone was counted a single time. The V call is TRBV4-3, the J call TRBJ2-1; 8 nucleotides match TRBD2. J was trimmed by 7 bases and V by 3 bases; bases with no gene match: 5. Germline V gives CDR1 LGHNA, CDR2 YSLEER. The CDR3 extends over 14 amino acids. The CDR3 region is CASSQGLELNEQFF. For the CDR3, the DNA is TGCGCCAGCAGCCAGGGACTAGAGTTAAATGAGCAGTTCTTC.

This rearrangement joins TRBV5-6 to TRBJ2-7; the D gene is possibly TRBD2 (5 bases). Germline values: CDR1 SGHDT, CDR2 YYEEEE. The CDR3 consists of 14 residues. V lost 0 bases and J 0 bases, leaving 7 bases between the germline ends. In DNA, the CDR3 is TGTGCCAGCAGCTTGGCGGGGTTCTCCTACGAGCAGTACTTC. Amino acid sequence: CASSLAGFSYEQYF.

This sequence joins TRBV11-3 and TRBJ2-3, with 7 bases identical to TRBD1. J lost 2 bases, V lost 1 base, and 3 bases had no gene match. Germline CDR1 is SGHNT and CDR2 is YENEEA. The CDR3 is 15 residues long. The CDR3 DNA is TGTGCCAGCAGCTTAGCTGGGACAGACACAGATACGCAGTATTTT. Its translation is CASSLAGTDTDTQYF.

The chain employs TRBV7-3 and TRBJ2-3, with D maybe TRBD2 (6 bases). Trimming removed 2 bases from V and 6 bases from J, with 18 bases in between. Germline V lookup: CDR1 SGHTA, CDR2 FQGTGA. The length of the CDR3 is 16 residues. CDR3 in amino acids: CASSLSLGGSPDTQYF. The CDR3 nucleotides read TGTGCCAGCAGCTTATCATTAGGAGGGAGTCCCGATACGCAGTATTTT.

This clone was detected once. This chain connects TRBV28 to TRBJ1-5, with 7 bases aligning to TRBD1. Looked up from germline, CDR1 is MDHEN and CDR2 is SYDVKM. Trimming took 6 bases from V and 0 from J; bases not matched to a gene: 8. This CDR3 is 16 amino acids long. The chain's CDR3 is CASSPSTGISNQPQHF. Written as DNA, the CDR3 is TGTGCCAGCAGCCCCTCGACAGGGATTAGCAATCAGCCCCAGCATTTT. Combining the CDR3 with reference TRBV28 and TRBJ1-5 gives the whole variable domain DVKVTQSSRYLVKRTGEKVFLECVQDMDHENMFWYRQDPGLGLRLIYFSYDVKMKEKGDIPEGYSVSREKKERFSLILESASTNQTSMYLCASSPSTGISNQPQHFGDGTRLSIL.

The chain employs TRBV9 and TRBJ2-3, with a possible D match to TRBD2 (5 bases). Deletions cut 1 base from V and 2 bases from J, with 14 bases between. Germline CDR1 reads SGDLS; CDR2 reads YYNGEE. The CDR3 has 16 amino acids. CDR3 sequence: CASSVILGAATDTQYF. The CDR3 DNA is TGTGCCAGCAGCGTAATTCTGGGAGCAGCCACAGATACGCAGTATTTT.

This rearrangement joins TRBV29-1 to TRBJ2-7, with D perhaps matching TRBD1 (6 bases). Germline values: CDR1 SQVTM, CDR2 ANQGSEA. This CDR3 spans 11 amino acids. Trimming cost V 7 bases and J 4 bases, with 11 bases left between them. CDR3 protein: CSGTVGYEQYF. CDR3 in DNA: TGCAGCGGGACAGTGGGTTACGAGCAGTACTTC.

This chain uses TRBV23-1 with TRBJ1-2; TRBD1 agrees at 11 bases. TRBV23-1 is treated as an ORF (open reading frame) with a function not yet certain. This CDR3 region has 20 residues. After removal of 2 bases from V and 0 bases from J, the junction contained 14 bases not matched to a gene. The CDR3 DNA is TGCGCCAGCAGTCAAATTAGGACAGGGGGCCCTTCCGTAACTAACTATGGCTACACCTTC. This sequence encodes CASSQIRTGGPSVTNYGYTF.

J is TRBJ2-1 and V is TRBV9; D gene ambiguous. There are 15 residues in the CDR3. Trimming took 4 bases from V and 3 from J, leaving 14 bases between them. Germline CDR1 and CDR2: SGDLS and YYNGEE. The CDR3 loop is CASSTDRVGYNEQFF. The CDR3 DNA reads as TGTGCCAGCAGCACCGACCGGGTAGGCTACAATGAGCAGTTCTTC.

This chain connects TRBV7-9 to TRBJ1-1, with 7 positions matching TRBD1. CDR1 is SEHNR and CDR2 is FQNEAQ in the germline V gene (reference sequence). V trimming: 11 bases; J trimming: 3 bases; junction bases outside the gene matches: 6. The CDR3 spans 12 residues. Written as DNA, the CDR3 is TGTGCCGGGGACACAGGGGACACTGAAGCTTTCTTT. It is translated as CAGDTGDTEAFF.

The rearrangement links TRBV18 to TRBJ2-3; TRBD2 matches 8 bases. This CDR3 spans 16 amino acids. After removal of 0 bases from V and 3 bases from J, the junction contained 5 bases not matched to a gene. Per the germline V gene, CDR1 is KGHSH and CDR2 is LQKENI. CDR3 protein: CASSPPKREMTDTQYF. CDR3 DNA: TGTGCCAGCTCACCACCGAAGCGGGAGATGACAGATACGCAGTATTTT. The complete variable domain, with remaining parts taken from reference TRBV18 and TRBJ2-3, reads NAGVMQNPRHLVRRRGQEARLRCSPMKGHSHVYWYRQLPEEGLKFMVYLQKENIIDESGMPKERFSAEFPKEGPSILRIQQVVRGDSAAYFCASSPPKREMTDTQYFGPGTRLTVL.